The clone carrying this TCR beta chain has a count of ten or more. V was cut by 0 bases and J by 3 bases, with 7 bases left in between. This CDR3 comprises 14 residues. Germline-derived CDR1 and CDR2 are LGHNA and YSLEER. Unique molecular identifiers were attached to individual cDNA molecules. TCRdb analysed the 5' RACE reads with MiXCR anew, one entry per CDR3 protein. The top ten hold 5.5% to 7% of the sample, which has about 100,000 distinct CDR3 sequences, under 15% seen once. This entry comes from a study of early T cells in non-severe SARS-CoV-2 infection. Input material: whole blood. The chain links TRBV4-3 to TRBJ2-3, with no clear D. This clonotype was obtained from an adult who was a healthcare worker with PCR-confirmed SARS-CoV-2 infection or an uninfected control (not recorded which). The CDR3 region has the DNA TGCGCCAGCAGCCAAGATTGGCCGACAGATACGCAGTATTTT. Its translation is CASSQDWPTDTQYF.